The 7 T cell receptor beta chains presented below share a single source sample, sequenced in a study of a mutant IDH1 vaccine in newly diagnosed glioma (dated by TCRdb to 2020 to 2023). These receptors have no identified antigens. In light of the paper, this sample's time point label describes: week 5, during vaccination. Each vaccine dose was 300 ug of a 20-mer mutant IDH1 peptide in Montanide, given subcutaneously with topical imiquimod. The library was obtained by the immunoSEQ multiplex PCR assay. Imported from immuneACCESS, the table was reduced by TCRdb to in-frame sequences with V and J called. These copies leave out some clones; in studies compared against another copy, an unresolved V gene accounts for under half, and the cause of the remainder is not known. The sample table shows about 33,000 clones, and just under 85% are seen once. The top ten clones comprise about 24% of the sample.

The input for sequencing was PBMCs, taken from a glioma patient whose treatment included an IDH1 peptide vaccine. The receptors originated from a man aged 25-45 years with glioma.

This chain joins TRBV14 and TRBJ1-2; TRBD1 is a possible D gene (6 bases). V was clipped by 0 bases and J by 2 bases, with 10 bases between them. The CDR3 extends over 15 amino acids. The germline gives CDR1 SGHDN, CDR2 FVKESK. The CDR3 reads CASSQDYGQNYGYTF. As DNA, the CDR3 is TGTGCCAGCAGCCAAGATTACGGACAGAACTATGGCTACACCTTC.

The chain joins TRBV28 to TRBJ1-5; D is unresolved. This CDR3 region has 12 residues. Germline V gene sequence: CDR1 MDHEN, CDR2 SYDVKM. The V and J ends lost 5 bases and 6 bases respectively, with 8 bases between them. CDR3 nucleotides: TGTGCCAGCAGTCTATCGTTTCAGCCCCAGCATTTT. Its protein is CASSLSFQPQHF.

The rearrangement joins TRBV4-2 to TRBJ2-1, with D possibly being TRBD2 (5 bases). From germline, CDR1 is LGHNA and CDR2 YNFKEQ. Trimming took off 4 bases at V and 4 bases at J, with 20 bases between the two ends. The length of the CDR3 is 17 residues. CDR3 sequence reads: CASSPGGTRAEYNEQFF. CDR3 coding DNA: TGTGCCAGCAGCCCCGGCGGTACGAGGGCAGAATACAATGAGCAGTTCTTC.

The V and J genes are TRBV6-1 and TRBJ2-7, with 8 bases matching TRBD1. The ends lost 10 bases at V and 7 bases at J; junction bases unmatched: 18. Germline CDR1 is MNHNS and CDR2 is SASEGT. The CDR3 runs to 15 residues. Here the CDR3 DNA reads TGTGCCACCAATCCCCCAGGGGGCGCATCTCTAGAGCAGTACTTC. Protein: CATNPPGGASLEQYF.

The chain couples TRBV5-6 to TRBJ2-2; D not resolved. Per the germline V gene, CDR1 is SGHDT and CDR2 is YYEEEE. With 4 bases removed from V and 5 bases from J, the gap between germline ends came to 6 bases. This CDR3 has 12 amino acids. In nucleotides, the CDR3 is TGTGCCAGCAGCAAAAGTACCGGGGAGCTGTTTTTT. Translating it yields CASSKSTGELFF.

This clone was seen more than once but under ten times. The chain is built from TRBV15 and TRBJ2-5; D is ambiguous. This CDR3 spans 10 amino acids. Germline loops: CDR1 LNHNV, CDR2 YYDKDF (reference sequence). Trimming removed 8 bases from V and 4 bases from J, with 5 bases in between. Here the CDR3 reads CATGSETQYF. For the CDR3, the DNA is TGTGCCACCGGTTCAGAGACCCAGTACTTC.

This clone was seen just once. The rearrangement links TRBV5-6 to TRBJ2-5, with D uncertain. Per germline, CDR1 SGHDT and CDR2 YYEEEE. V lost 1 base and J 1 base, leaving 5 bases between the germline ends. The CDR3 sequence is 13 residues long. In nucleotides, the CDR3 is TGTGCCAGCAGCTTGCTGACCCAAGAGACCCAGTACTTC. It translates to CASSLLTQETQYF.